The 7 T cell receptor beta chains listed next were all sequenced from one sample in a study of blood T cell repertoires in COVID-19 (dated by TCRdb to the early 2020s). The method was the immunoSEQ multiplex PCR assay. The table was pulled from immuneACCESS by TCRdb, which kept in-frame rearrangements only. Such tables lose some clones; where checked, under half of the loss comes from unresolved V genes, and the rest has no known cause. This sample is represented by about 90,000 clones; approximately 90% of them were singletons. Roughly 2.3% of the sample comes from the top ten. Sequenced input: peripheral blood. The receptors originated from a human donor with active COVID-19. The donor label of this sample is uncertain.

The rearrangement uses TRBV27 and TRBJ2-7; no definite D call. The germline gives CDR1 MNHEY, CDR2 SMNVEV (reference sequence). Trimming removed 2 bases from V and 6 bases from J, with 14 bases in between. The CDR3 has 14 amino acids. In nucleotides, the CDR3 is TGTGCCAGCAGTTTAGTCTCCACGAACAGCGAGCAGTACTTC. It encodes CASSLVSTNSEQYF.

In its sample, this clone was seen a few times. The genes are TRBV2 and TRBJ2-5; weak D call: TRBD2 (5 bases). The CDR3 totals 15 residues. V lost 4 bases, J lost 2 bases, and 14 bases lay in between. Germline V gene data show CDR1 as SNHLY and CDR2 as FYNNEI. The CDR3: CASSVGEGRQETQYF. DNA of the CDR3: TGTGCCAGCAGTGTTGGTGAAGGGAGACAAGAGACCCAGTACTTC.

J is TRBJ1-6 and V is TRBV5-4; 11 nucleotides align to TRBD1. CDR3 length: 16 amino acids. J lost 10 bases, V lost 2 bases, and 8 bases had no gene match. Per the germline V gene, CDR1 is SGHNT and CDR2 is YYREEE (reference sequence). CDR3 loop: CASSLGTGGVKSPLHF. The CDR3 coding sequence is TGTGCCAGCAGCTTAGGGACAGGGGGAGTAAAATCACCCCTCCACTTT.

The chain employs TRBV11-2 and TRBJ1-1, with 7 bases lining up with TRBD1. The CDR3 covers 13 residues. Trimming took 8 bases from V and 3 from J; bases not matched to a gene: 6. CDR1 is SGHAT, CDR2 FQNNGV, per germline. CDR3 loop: CASRRDRDTEAFF. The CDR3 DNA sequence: TGTGCCAGCCGCCGAGACAGGGACACTGAAGCTTTCTTT.

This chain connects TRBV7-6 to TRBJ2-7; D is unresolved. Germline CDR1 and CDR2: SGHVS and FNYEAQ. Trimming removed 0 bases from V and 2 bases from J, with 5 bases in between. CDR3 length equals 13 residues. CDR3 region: CASSLAATYEQYF. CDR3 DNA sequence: TGTGCCAGCAGCTTAGCGGCAACCTACGAGCAGTACTTC.

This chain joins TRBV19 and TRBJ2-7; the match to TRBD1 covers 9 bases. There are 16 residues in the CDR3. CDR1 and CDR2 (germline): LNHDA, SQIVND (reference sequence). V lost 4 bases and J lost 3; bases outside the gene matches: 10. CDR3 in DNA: TGTGCCAGTAGTAACACAGTCCGGACAGGGGACTACGAGCAGTACTTC. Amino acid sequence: CASSNTVRTGDYEQYF. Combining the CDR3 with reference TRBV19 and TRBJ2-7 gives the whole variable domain DGGITQSPKYLFRKEGQNVTLSCEQNLNHDAMYWYRQDPGQGLRLIYYSQIVNDFQKGDIAEGYSVSREKKESFPLTVTSAQKNPTAFYLCASSNTVRTGDYEQYFGPGTRLTVT.

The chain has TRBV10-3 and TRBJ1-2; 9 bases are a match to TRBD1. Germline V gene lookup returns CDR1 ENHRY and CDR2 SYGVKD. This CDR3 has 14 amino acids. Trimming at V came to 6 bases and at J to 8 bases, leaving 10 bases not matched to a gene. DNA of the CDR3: TGTGCCATCAGGTCCCGGGACAGGGACGGGGGCTACACCTTC. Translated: CAIRSRDRDGGYTF.